The 8 T cell receptor beta chains below all came from one sample that was sequenced in a study of cytomegalovirus exposure and HLA in healthy donors. 13 Jbeta primers and 60 Vbeta primers were used for the PCR. TCRdb's copy holds only in-frame clones and misses some; the assay was immunoSEQ multiplex PCR. The table records over 75,000 clones, roughly 78% of them present only once. Specimen: PBMCs. Receptor source: a woman in her sixties in good health and CMV-seronegative.

This clone was seen a handful of times. The gene calls are TRBV6-1 and TRBJ2-3; TRBD2 matches 9 bases. The J segment lost 6 bases and the V segment lost 0 bases, leaving 7 bases of the junction unmatched. The CDR3 consists of 16 residues. The germline V gene encodes CDR1 MNHNS and CDR2 SASEGT. This CDR3 reads CASSEARAGGQDTQYF. The CDR3 DNA reads TGTGCCAGCAGTGAAGCAAGGGCGGGAGGGCAGGATACGCAGTATTTT.

The rearrangement uses TRBV7-2 and TRBJ1-1; D not resolved. Trimming left V 5 bases short and J 0 bases short, with 10 bases between. Germline V gene data show CDR1 as SGHTA and CDR2 as FQGNSA. The CDR3 runs 14 residues. For the CDR3, the DNA is TGTGCCAGCAGCCTAGTGTCTATGAACACTGAAGCTTTCTTT. As protein: CASSLVSMNTEAFF.

The chain couples TRBV10-1 to TRBJ2-2; D remains unclear. Per the germline V gene, CDR1 is WNHNN and CDR2 is SYGVQD (reference sequence). The CDR3 loop spans 13 amino acids. The ends were cut back, 5 bases at V and 3 bases at J, with 7 bases in the middle. In DNA, the CDR3 is TGCGCCAGCAGTCGCGGTTACACCGGGGAGCTGTTTTTT. Translated: CASSRGYTGELFF.

The chain joins TRBV11-2 to TRBJ2-6; D may be TRBD2 (5 bases). The germline V gene encodes CDR1 SGHAT and CDR2 FQNNGV. There are 15 residues in the CDR3. Trimming took 4 bases from V and 6 from J, leaving 13 bases between them. CDR3 nucleotide sequence: TGTGCCAGCAGCTCAGAGACTACCTCGGCCAACGTCCTGACTTTC. It is translated as CASSSETTSANVLTF. Drawing the rest from reference TRBV11-2 and TRBJ2-6, the complete variable domain is EAGVAQSPRYKIIEKRQSVAFWCNPISGHATLYWYQQILGQGPKLLIQFQNNGVVDDSQLPKDRFSAERLKGVDSTLKIQPAKLEDSAVYLCASSSETTSANVLTFGAGSRLTVL.

This clone has just a few counts. The chain couples TRBV5-6 to TRBJ2-1; D is undetermined. Trimming took off 3 bases at V and 4 bases at J, with 11 bases between the two ends. The CDR3 extends over 14 amino acids. The germline V gene has CDR1 SGHDT and CDR2 YYEEEE. The CDR3 is CASSSTQWYNEQFF. CDR3 sequence (DNA): TGTGCCAGCAGCTCAACCCAGTGGTACAATGAGCAGTTCTTC.

The chain has TRBV18 and TRBJ1-1; 10 nucleotides agree with TRBD1. This CDR3 has 16 residues. Unmatched junction bases numbered 4, after V lost 2 bases and J lost 1 base. Looked up from germline, CDR1 is KGHSH and CDR2 is LQKENI. The CDR3 DNA follows: TGTGCCAGCTCACCAACGGACAGGGGGTCGAACACTGAAGCTTTCTTT. It is translated as CASSPTDRGSNTEAFF.

CDR3 in DNA: TGTGCCAGCATATCGACAGGGAGGTTAGAGCAGTTCTTC. It yields the protein CASISTGRLEQFF. V usage is TRBV2 and J usage is TRBJ2-1; possible D gene TRBD1, 7 bases. Looked up from germline, CDR1 is SNHLY and CDR2 is FYNNEI. This CDR3 has 13 amino acids. The V and J ends lost 7 bases and 10 bases respectively, with 17 bases between them.

V usage is TRBV30 and J usage is TRBJ1-2; no reliable D call. The V end was cut by 2 bases, the J end by 4 bases, with 17 bases between. This CDR3 contains 15 residues. Germline CDR1 GTSNPN, CDR2 SVGIG (reference sequence). In DNA form, the CDR3 reads TGTGCCTGGAGTAGAGACCAAGCAAGCGTCTATGGCTACACCTTC. It specifies CAWSRDQASVYGYTF.